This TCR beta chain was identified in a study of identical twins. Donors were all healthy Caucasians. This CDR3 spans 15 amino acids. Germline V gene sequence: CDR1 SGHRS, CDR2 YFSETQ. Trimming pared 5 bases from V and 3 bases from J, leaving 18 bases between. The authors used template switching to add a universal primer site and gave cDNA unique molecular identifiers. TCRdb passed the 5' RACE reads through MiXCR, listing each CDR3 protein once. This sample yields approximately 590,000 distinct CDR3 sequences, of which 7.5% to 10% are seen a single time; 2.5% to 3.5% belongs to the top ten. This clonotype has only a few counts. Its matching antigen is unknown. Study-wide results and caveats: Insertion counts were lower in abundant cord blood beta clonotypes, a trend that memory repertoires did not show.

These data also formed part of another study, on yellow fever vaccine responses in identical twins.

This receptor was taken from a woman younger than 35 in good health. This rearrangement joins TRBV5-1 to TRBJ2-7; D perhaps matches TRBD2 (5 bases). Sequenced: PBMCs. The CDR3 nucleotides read TGCGCCAGCAGTAGTGCGCAGATAGGGAGCTACGAGCAGTACTTC. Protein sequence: CASSSAQIGSYEQYF.